The T cell receptor beta chain described here comes from a study of cytomegalovirus exposure and HLA in healthy donors. Study results and limitations: The analysis excluded some indistinguishable V segments, including TRBV6-2 and TRBV6-3. Cytomegalovirus-associated status was assigned to 164 TCR beta chains. Available immune exposure information was restricted to CMV serostatus only. In vitro data verified a few CMV-associated chains as specific for CMV antigens.

Trimming left V 4 bases short and J 5 bases short, with 18 bases between. This CDR3 comprises 15 residues. The V gene's germline CDR1 is MDHEN and CDR2 SYDVKM. A multiplex PCR was run with 60 Vbeta primers and 13 Jbeta primers. Method: immunoSEQ multiplex PCR; TCRdb's copy keeps in-frame clones and lacks some. The clone table shows about 200,000 clones, with the ten largest holding about 6%. For this clone: No antigen is known for it.

The J gene is TRBJ2-7, the V gene TRBV28; D possibly corresponds to TRBD2 (5 bases). The sample comprised PBMCs. The receptor was derived from a man younger than 40 in good health and CMV-seronegative. The CDR3 region has the DNA TGTGCCAGCAGTTCCGCGGGCCTGGCGAAGAACGAGCAGTACTTC. It specifies CASSSAGLAKNEQYF.